This TCR beta chain was captured in a study of T cells after yellow fever vaccination. The V end was cut by 0 bases, the J end by 3 bases, with 12 bases between. CDR3 length equals 15 residues. Germline CDR1 is SGHRS and CDR2 is YFSETQ. MiXCR, run by TCRdb on the 5' RACE reads, gives a single entry per CDR3 protein. The table has about 370,000 distinct CDR3 sequences, roughly 10% seen once. This rearrangement joins TRBV5-1 to TRBJ2-5; tentatively, D is TRBD2 (6 bases). Material: PBMCs, obtained on the day of the first yellow fever vaccination. The sequence was collected from a man between 18 and 35 years old who received the YFV17D yellow fever vaccine. CDR3 amino acids: CASSLVLSGEETQYF. CDR3 nucleotide sequence: TGCGCCAGCAGCTTGGTTTTGTCGGGGGAAGAGACCCAGTACTTC. Complete variable domain (other parts from reference TRBV5-1 and TRBJ2-5): KAGVTQTPRYLIKTRGQQVTLSCSPISGHRSVSWYQQTPGQGLQFLFEYFSETQRNKGNFPGRFSGRQFSNSRSEMNVSTLELGDSALYLCASSLVLSGEETQYFGPGTRLLVL.